This TCR beta chain was obtained from a study of shared clonotypes between healthy human individuals. Findings and limits, study-wide: Generation probability values for non-shared clonotypes were lower than those for clonotypes shared by all four donors.

As concerns this clone: The target antigen is unknown.

Execution of the assay was at deep level. Measured with immunoSEQ multiplex PCR; TCRdb has only the in-frame clones, and not every one. This sample has roughly 1,500,000 clones; 95% to 99% occur once, and the top ten carry approximately 0.45%. The TCR sequence derives from a man aged 30 to 45 in good health. Sequencing was done on a sample of naive CD4+ T cells sorted from blood. Subset in this sample: CD45RA+ positively selected.

In nucleotides, the CDR3 is TGTGCCAGCAGCTTGGGAGGACAAATGAACACTGAAGCTTTCTTT. It translates to CASSLGGQMNTEAFF. V usage is TRBV5-4 and J usage is TRBJ1-1; maybe TRBD1 (5 bases). The length of the CDR3 is 15 residues. Trimming took 0 bases from V and 0 from J, leaving 9 bases between them. Germline CDR1 SGHNT, CDR2 YYREEE (reference sequence).